The TCR beta chain under discussion was sequenced for a study of identifying expanded T cells in peripheral blood. This CDR3 has 15 amino acids. Germline loops: CDR1 SGHRS, CDR2 YFSETQ. V was cut by 4 bases and J by 3 bases, with 17 bases left in between. This table comes from immunoSEQ multiplex PCR, and its TCRdb copy is limited to in-frame clones, with some not included. Among 90,000 to 120,000 clones listed, around 89% were seen once. Healthy donors had no documented immune events, such as infections, while sampled. The sequence was obtained from a person aged 18 to 75 in good health. Sequenced: blood. This chain connects TRBV5-1 to TRBJ2-7; TRBD1 or TRBD2 may be the D gene (7 bases each). Here the CDR3 DNA reads TGCGCCAGCAGCCAGGGAGACAGGGAGGGCTACGAGCAGTACTTC. Residues: CASSQGDREGYEQYF.